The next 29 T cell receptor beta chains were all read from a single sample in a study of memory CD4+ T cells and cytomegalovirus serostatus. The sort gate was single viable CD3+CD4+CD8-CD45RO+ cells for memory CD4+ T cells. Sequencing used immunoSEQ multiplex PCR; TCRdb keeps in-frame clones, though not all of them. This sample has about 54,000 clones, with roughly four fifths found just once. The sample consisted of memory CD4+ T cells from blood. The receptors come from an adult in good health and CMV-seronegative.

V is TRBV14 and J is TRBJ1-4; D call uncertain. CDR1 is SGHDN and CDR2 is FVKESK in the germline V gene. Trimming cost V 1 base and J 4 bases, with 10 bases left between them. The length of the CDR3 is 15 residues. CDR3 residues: CASSQAQTFNEKLFF. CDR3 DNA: TGTGCCAGCAGCCAAGCACAGACATTTAATGAAAAACTGTTTTTT.

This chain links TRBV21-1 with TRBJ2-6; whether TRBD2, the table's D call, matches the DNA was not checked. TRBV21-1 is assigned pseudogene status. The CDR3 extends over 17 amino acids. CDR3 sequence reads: CASSPLGGASGANVLTF. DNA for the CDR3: TGTGCCAGCAGCCCACTAGGAGGAGCCTCTGGGGCCAACGTCCTGACTTTC.

CDR3 sequence (DNA): TGTGCCAGCAGCCTCAGACAGTTGACGATTTCTACGAGGCAGTACTTC. It translates to CASSLRQLTISTRQYF. The genes are TRBV5-6 and TRBJ2-7; D may be TRBD1 (5 bases). The CDR3 consists of 16 residues. Trimming removed 4 bases from V and 9 bases from J, with 26 bases in between. Looked up from germline, CDR1 is SGHDT and CDR2 is YYEEEE.

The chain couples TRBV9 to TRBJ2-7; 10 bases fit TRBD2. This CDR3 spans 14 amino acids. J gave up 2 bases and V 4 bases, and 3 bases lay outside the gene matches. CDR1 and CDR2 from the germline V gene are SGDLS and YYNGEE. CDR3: CASSTGLAAYEQYF. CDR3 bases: TGTGCCAGCAGCACTGGACTAGCGGCCTACGAGCAGTACTTC.

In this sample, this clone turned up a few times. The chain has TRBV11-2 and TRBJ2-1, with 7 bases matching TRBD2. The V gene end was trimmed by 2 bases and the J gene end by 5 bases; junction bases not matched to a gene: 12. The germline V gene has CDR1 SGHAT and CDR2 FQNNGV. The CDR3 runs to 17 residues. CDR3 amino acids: CASSLLGAGGNNNEQFF. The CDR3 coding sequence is TGTGCCAGCAGCTTATTGGGTGCCGGGGGGAATAACAATGAGCAGTTCTTC.

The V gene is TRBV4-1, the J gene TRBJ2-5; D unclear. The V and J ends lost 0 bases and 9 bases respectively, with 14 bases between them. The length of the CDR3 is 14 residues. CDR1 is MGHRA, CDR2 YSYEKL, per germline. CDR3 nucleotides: TGCGCCAGCAGCCAAGATAGAAGCCCTGGGGCCCAGTACTTC. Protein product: CASSQDRSPGAQYF.

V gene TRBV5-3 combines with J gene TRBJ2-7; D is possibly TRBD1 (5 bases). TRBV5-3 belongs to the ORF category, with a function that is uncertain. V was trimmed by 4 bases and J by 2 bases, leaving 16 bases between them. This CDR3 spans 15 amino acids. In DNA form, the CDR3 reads TGTGCCAGAAGCCCCGACAGCGTCCTTGCCTACGAGCAGTACTTC. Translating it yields CARSPDSVLAYEQYF.

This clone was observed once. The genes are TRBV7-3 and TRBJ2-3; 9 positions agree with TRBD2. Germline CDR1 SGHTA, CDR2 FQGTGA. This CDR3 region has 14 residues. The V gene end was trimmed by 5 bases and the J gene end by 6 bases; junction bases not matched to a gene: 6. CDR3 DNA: TGTGCCAGCAGCCTTAGCGGGGGAGGGGATACGCAGTATTTT. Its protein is CASSLSGGGDTQYF. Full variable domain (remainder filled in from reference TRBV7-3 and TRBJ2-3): GAGVSQTPSNKVTEKGKYVELRCDPISGHTALYWYRQSLGQGPEFLIYFQGTGAADDSGLPNDRFFAVRPEGSVSTLKIQRTERGDSAVYLCASSLSGGGDTQYFGPGTRLTVL.

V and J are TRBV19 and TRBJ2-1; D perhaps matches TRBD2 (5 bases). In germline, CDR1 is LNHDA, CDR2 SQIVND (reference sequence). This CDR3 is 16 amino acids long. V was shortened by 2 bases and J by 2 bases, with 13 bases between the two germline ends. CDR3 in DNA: TGTGCCAGTAGTATATGGGAGAGCGCCGCCTACAATGAGCAGTTCTTC. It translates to CASSIWESAAYNEQFF.

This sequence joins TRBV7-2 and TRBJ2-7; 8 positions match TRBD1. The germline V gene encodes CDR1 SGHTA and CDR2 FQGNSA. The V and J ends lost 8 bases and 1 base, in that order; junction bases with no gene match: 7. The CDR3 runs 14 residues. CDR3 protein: CASCRDRRSYEQYF. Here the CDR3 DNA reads TGTGCCAGCTGCCGGGACAGGAGGTCCTACGAGCAGTACTTC.

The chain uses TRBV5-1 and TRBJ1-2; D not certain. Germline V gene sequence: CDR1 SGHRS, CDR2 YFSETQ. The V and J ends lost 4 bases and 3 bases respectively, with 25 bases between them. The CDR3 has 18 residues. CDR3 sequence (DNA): TGCGCCAGCAGCCTCCGATTGGGCCAATCTTCGATTCACTATGGCTACACCTTC. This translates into CASSLRLGQSSIHYGYTF.

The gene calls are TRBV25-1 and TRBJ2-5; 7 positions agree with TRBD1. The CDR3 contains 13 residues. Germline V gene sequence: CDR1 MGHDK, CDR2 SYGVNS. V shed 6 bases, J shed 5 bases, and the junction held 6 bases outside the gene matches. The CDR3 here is CASRVQGSETQYF. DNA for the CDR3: TGTGCCAGCAGAGTACAGGGGTCCGAGACCCAGTACTTC.

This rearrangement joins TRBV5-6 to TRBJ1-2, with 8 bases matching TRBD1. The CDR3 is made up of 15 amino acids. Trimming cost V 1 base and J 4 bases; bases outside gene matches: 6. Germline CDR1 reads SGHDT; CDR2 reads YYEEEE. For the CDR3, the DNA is TGTGCCAGCAGCTTGCTGGCGGGGACAGGCTATGGCTACACCTTC. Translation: CASSLLAGTGYGYTF. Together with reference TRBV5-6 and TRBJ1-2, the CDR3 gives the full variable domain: DAGVTQSPTHLIKTRGQQVTLRCSPKSGHDTVSWYQQALGQGPQFIFQYYEEEERQRGNFPDRFSGHQFPNYSSELNVNALLLGDSALYLCASSLLAGTGYGYTFGSGTRLTVV.

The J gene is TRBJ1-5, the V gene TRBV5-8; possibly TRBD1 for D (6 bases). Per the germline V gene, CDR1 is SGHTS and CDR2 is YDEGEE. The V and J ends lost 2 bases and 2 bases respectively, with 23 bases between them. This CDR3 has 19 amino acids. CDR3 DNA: TGTGCCAGCAGCTTAGGGGGTATCATTGGGGGCAATGGCAATCAGCCCCAGCATTTT. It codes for CASSLGGIIGGNGNQPQHF.

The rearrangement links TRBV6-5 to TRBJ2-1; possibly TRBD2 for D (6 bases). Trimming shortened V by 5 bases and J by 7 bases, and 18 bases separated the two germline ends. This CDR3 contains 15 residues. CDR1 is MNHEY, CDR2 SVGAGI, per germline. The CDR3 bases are TGTGCCAGCAGTCCCTCCCGAGTAGCGGTGAATGAGCAGTTCTTC. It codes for CASSPSRVAVNEQFF.

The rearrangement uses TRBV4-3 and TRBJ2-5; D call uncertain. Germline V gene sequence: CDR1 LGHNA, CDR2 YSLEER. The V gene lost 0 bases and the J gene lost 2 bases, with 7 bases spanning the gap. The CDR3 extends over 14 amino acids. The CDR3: CASSQDLWQETQYF. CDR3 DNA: TGCGCCAGCAGCCAAGATTTGTGGCAAGAGACCCAGTACTTC.

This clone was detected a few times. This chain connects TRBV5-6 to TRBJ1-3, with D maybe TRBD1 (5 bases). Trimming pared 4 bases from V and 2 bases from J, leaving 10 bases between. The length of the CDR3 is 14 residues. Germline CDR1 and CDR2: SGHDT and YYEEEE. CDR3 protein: CASSLRGPGNTIYF. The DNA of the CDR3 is TGTGCCAGCAGCCTAAGGGGCCCTGGAAACACCATATATTTT.

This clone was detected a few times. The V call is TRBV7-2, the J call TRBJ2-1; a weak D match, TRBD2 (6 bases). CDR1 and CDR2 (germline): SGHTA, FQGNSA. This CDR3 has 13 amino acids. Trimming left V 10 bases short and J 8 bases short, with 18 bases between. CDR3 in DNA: TGTGCCACATACCGGGGGTTGGCAGATGAGCAGTTCTTC. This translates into CATYRGLADEQFF.

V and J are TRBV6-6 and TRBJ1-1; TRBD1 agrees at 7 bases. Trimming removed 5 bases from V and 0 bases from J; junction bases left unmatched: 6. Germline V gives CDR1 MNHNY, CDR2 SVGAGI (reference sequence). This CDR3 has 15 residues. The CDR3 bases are TGTGCCAGCAGTGACGCCGGGACAGTGAACACTGAAGCTTTCTTT. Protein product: CASSDAGTVNTEAFF.

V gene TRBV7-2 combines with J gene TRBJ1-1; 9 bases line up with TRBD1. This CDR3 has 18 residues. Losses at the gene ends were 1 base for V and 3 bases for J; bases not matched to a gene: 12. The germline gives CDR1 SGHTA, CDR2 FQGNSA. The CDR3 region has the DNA TGTGCCAGCAGCTTAGGGTTGGGACAGGGCAATATGGACACTGAAGCTTTCTTT. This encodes CASSLGLGQGNMDTEAFF.

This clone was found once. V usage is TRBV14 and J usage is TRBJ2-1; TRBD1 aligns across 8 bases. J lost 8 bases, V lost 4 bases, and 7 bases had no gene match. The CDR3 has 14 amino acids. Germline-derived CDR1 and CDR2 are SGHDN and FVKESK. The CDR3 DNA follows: TGTGCCAGCAGCCTCAGGGGGCGCCGGGATGAGCAGTTCTTC. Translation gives CASSLRGRRDEQFF.

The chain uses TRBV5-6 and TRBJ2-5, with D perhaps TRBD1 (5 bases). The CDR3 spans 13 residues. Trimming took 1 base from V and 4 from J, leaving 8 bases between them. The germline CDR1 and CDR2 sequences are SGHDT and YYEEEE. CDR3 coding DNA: TGTGCCAGCAGCTTGAGCAGGGCAGAGACCCAGTACTTC. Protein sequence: CASSLSRAETQYF.

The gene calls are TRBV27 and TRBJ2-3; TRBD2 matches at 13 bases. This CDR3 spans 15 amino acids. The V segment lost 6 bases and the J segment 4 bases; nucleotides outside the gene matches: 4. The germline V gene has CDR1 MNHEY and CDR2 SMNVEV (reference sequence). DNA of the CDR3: TGTGCCAGCAGGGGGACTAGCGGGAAGCCAGATACGCAGTATTTT. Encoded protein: CASRGTSGKPDTQYF.

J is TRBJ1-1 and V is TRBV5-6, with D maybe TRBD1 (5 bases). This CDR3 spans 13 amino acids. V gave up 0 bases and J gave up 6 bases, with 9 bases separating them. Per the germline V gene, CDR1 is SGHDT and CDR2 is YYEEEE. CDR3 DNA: TGTGCCAGCAGCTTGGTTGGGGCGGCTGAAGCTTTCTTT. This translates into CASSLVGAAEAFF.

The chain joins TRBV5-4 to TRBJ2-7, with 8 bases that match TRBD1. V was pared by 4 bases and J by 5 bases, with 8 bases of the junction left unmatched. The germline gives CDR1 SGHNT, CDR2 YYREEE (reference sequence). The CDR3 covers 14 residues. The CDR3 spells CASSLEQGANEQYF. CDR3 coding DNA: TGTGCCAGCAGCCTGGAGCAGGGGGCGAACGAGCAGTACTTC.

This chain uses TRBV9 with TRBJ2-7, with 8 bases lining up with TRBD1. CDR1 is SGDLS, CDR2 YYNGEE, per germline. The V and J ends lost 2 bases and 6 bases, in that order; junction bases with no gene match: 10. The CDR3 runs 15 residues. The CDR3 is CASSVRDRGWFEQYF. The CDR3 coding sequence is TGTGCCAGCAGCGTCCGAGACAGGGGATGGTTCGAGCAGTACTTC.

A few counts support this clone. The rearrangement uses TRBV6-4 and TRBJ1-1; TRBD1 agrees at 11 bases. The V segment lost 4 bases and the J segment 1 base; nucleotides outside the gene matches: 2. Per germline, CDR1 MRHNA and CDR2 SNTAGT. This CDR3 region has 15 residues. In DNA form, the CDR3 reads TGTGCCAGCAGTGGAGGGACAGGGGGGAACACTGAAGCTTTCTTT. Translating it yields CASSGGTGGNTEAFF.

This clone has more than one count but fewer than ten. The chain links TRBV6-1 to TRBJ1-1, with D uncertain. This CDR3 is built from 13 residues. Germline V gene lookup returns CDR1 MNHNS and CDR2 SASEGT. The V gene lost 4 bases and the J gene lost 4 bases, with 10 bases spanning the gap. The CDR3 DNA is TGTGCCAGCAGTGTAGGAGGGTTCACTGAAGCTTTCTTT. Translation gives CASSVGGFTEAFF.

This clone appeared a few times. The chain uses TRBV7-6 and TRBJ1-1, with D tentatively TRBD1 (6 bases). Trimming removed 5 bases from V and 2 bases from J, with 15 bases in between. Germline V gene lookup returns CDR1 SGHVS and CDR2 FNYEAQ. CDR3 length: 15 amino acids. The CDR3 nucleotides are TGTGCCAGCAGCCCTAGGGGGTCCGCTAACACTGAAGCTTTCTTT. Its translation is CASSPRGSANTEAFF.